This T cell receptor beta chain emerged from a study of shared clonotypes between healthy human individuals. About the study: Each donor's CD4 naive and CD4 memory cells filled three plates apiece, CD8 naive two, and CD8 memory one.

V was cut by 0 bases and J by 5 bases, with 11 bases left in between. CDR1 is MNHEY and CDR2 is SVGAGI in the germline V gene. This CDR3 is 15 amino acids long. Assay used: immunoSEQ multiplex PCR; TCRdb lists only in-frame clones, some missing. The table lists around 2.1 million clones, 85% to 95% of them singletons, with about 1.5% in the top ten. As defined, naive CD8 cells were CD45RO-negative and positively selected for CCR7, with terminally differentiated effector memory CD45RA+ cells excluded. What was sequenced was naive CD8+ T cells from PBMCs. V gene TRBV6-5 combines with J gene TRBJ1-5, with a possible D match to TRBD1 (6 bases). The sequence came from a young man in good health. Some clones in this sample may be carry-over from other donors' samples. The CDR3: CASSYSLQGDQPQHF. The CDR3 DNA follows: TGTGCCAGCAGTTACTCGCTACAGGGCGATCAGCCCCAGCATTTT.